This T cell receptor (beta chain) appears in the sequencing data of a study of blood T cell repertoires in COVID-19. Study details: Italy, Spain and the United States were the sources of the convalescent and acute COVID-19 samples.

CDR1 is MNHNS, CDR2 SASEGT, per germline. The CDR3 spans 17 residues. Germline trimming cut 4 bases from V and 1 base from J; bases unmatched to any gene: 8. Those enrolled, adults aged about 18 to 89 years, came from some 25 US areas. Either two negative PCRs, clearance, or symptom resolution qualified Cohort 3 donors as recovered. In the study's own analysis: Nucleated cell number was recorded as an estimate derived from reference gene primer amplification. The assay was immunoSEQ multiplex PCR, and TCRdb's table has in-frame clones only and misses some. V and J calls and clone size are given by that table; D and trimming were obtained from the DNA. The table records approximately 200,000 clones, about 87% of them present only once.

Sequencing input: PBMCs or T cells enriched from blood (not recorded which). V usage is TRBV6-1 and J usage is TRBJ2-3, with 10 bases identical to TRBD1. The clonotype originates from a young man who had recovered from COVID-19. CDR3 protein: CASSARVGTGGTDTQYF. The DNA of the CDR3 is TGTGCCAGCAGTGCCCGTGTCGGGACAGGGGGCACAGATACGCAGTATTTT.